This T cell receptor (beta chain) was sequenced for a study of blood T cell repertoires in COVID-19. V lost 0 bases and J lost 7, with 12 bases in between. In germline, CDR1 is SGHTA, CDR2 FQGNSA. CDR3 length equals 15 residues. Authors' analysis steps: Reference gene primers were amplified, and this amplification served to estimate nucleated cell counts. Sequencing used immunoSEQ multiplex PCR; TCRdb keeps in-frame clones, though not all of them. V and J calls and clone size follow that table, whereas D and trimming were derived from the DNA. This repertoire shows approximately 120,000 clones, around 85% found once; its top ten account for roughly 3.2%.

The chain couples TRBV7-2 to TRBJ1-4; D remains unclear. Sequencing was done on a sample of peripheral blood. The TCR comes from a woman older than 75 with COVID-19, enrolled during active disease. CDR3 in amino acids: CASSLARNAREKLFF. CDR3 nucleotides: TGTGCCAGCAGCTTAGCAAGAAATGCGCGTGAAAAACTGTTTTTT.